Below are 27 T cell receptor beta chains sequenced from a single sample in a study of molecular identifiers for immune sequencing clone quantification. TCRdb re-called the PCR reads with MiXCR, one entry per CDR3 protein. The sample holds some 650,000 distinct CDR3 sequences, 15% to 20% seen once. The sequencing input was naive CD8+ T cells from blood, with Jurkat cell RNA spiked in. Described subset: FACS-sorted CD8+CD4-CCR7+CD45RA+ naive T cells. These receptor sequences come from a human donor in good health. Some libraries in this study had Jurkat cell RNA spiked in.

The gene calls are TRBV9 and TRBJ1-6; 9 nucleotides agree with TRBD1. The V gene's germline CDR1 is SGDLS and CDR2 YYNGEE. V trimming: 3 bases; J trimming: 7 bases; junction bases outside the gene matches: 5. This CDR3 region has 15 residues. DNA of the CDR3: TGTGCCAGCAGCGAAACCGGGACAGGGAATTCACCCCTCCACTTT. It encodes CASSETGTGNSPLHF.

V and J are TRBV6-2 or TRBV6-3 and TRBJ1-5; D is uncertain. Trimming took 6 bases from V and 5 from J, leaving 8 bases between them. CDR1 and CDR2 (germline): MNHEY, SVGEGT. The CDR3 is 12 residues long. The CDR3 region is CASSAGYQPQHF. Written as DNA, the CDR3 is TGTGCCAGCAGCGCAGGTTATCAGCCCCAGCATTTT.

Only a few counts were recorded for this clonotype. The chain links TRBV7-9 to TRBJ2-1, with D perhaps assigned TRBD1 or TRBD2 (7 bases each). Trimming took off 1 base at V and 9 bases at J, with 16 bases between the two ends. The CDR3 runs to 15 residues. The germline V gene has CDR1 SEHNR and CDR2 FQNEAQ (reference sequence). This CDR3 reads CASSLGQGGGGEQFF. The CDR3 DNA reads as TGTGCCAGCAGCTTAGGCCAGGGGGGGGGCGGTGAGCAGTTCTTC.

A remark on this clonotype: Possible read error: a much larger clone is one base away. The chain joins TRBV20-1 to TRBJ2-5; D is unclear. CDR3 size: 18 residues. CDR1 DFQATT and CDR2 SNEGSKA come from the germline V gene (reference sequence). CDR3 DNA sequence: TGCAGTGCTAGAGATTTCCGATTTGGCCTGGTGAGCCAAGAGATCCAGTACTTC. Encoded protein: CSARDFRFGLVSQEIQYF.

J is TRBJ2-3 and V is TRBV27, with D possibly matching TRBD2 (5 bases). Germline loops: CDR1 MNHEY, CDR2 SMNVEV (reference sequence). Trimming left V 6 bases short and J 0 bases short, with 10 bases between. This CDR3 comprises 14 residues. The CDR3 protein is CASRVLGSTDTQYF. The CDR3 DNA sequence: TGTGCCAGCAGAGTACTAGGTAGCACAGATACGCAGTATTTT.

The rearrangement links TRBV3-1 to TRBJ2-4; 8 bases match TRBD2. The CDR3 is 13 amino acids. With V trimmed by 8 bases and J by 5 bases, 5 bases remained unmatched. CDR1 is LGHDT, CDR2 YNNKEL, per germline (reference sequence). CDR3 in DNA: TGTGCCAGCTTTAGCGGGGAGGAAAACATTCAGTACTTC. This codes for CASFSGEENIQYF.

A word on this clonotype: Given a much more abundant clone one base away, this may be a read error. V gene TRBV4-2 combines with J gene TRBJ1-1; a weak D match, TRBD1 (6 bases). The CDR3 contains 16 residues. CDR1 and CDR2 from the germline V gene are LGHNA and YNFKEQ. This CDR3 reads CTSSQTRDKFNTEAFF. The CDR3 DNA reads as TGTACCAGCAGCCAAACCCGGGACAAGTTTAACACTGAAGCTTTCTTT.

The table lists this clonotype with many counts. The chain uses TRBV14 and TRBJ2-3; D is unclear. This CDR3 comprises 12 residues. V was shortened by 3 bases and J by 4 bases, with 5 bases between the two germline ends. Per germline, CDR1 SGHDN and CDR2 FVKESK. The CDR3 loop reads CASSHHADTQYF. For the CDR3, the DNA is TGTGCCAGCAGCCACCACGCAGATACGCAGTATTTT. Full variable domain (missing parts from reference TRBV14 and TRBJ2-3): EAGVTQFPSHSVIEKGQTVTLRCDPISGHDNLYWYRRVMGKEIKFLLHFVKESKQDESGMPNNRFLAERTGGTYSTLKVQPAELEDSGVYFCASSHHADTQYFGPGTRLTVL.

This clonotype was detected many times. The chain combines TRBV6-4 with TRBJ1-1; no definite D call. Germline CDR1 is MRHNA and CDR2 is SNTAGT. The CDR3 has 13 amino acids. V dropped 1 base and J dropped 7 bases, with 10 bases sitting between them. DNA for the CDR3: TGTGCCAGCAGTGACTATCTGGGGAGTGAAGCTTTCTTT. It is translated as CASSDYLGSEAFF.

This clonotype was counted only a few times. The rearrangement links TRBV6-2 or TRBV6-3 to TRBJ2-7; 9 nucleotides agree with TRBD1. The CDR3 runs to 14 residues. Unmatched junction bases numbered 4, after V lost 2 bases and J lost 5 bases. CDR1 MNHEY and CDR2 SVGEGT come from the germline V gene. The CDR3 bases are TGTGCCAGCAGTTACCGGACAGGGGCGGACGAGCAGTACTTC. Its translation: CASSYRTGADEQYF.

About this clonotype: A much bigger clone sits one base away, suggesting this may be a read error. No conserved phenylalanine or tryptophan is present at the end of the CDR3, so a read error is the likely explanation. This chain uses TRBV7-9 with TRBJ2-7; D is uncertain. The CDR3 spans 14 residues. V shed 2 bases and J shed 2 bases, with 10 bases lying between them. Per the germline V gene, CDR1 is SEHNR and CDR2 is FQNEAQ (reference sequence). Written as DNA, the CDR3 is TGTGCCAGCAGCTTAATCGGCAGAGCCTACGAGCAGTACCTC. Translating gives CASSLIGRAYEQYL.

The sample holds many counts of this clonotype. The CDR3 coding sequence is TGCGCCAGCAGCCACTCAAGCGGGGGGGCGTACGAGCAGTACTTC. Protein: CASSHSSGGAYEQYF. The genes are TRBV4-1 and TRBJ2-7; TRBD2 matches at 10 bases. Germline values: CDR1 MGHRA, CDR2 YSYEKL. There are 15 residues in the CDR3. With V trimmed by 3 bases and J by 4 bases, 6 bases remained unmatched.

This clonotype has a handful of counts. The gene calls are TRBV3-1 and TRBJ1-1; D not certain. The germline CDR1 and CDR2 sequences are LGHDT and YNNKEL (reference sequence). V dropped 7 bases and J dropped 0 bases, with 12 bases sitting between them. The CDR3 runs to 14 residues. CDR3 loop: CASNWAGLNTEAFF. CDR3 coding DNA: TGTGCCAGCAATTGGGCGGGCCTGAACACTGAAGCTTTCTTT.

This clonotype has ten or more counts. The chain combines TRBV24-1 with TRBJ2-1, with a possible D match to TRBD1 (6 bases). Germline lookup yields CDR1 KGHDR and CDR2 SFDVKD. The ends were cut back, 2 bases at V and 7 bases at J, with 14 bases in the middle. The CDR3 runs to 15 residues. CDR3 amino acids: CATSDSNRARNEQFF. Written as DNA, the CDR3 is TGTGCCACCAGTGATTCGAACAGGGCTAGGAATGAGCAGTTCTTC.

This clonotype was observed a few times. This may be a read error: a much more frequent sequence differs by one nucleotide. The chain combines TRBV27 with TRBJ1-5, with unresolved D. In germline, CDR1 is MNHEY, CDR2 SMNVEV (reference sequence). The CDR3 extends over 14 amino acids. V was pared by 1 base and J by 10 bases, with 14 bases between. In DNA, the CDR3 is TGTGCCAGCAGTTTATTCCACACCGGTTCACCCCAGCATTTT. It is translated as CASSLFHTGSPQHF.

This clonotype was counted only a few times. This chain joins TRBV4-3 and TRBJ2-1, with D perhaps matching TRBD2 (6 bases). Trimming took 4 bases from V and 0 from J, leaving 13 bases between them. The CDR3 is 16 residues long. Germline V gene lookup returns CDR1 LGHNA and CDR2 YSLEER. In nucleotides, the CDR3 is TGCGCCAGCAGCCTAAAACCGGGGGACTCCTACAATGAGCAGTTCTTC. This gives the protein CASSLKPGDSYNEQFF.

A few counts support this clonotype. Here the CDR3 DNA reads TGTGCCAGTAGTTGGGCGACCCGAGGCCACAATGAGCAGTTCTTC. It translates to CASSWATRGHNEQFF. The gene calls are TRBV19 and TRBJ2-1; D ambiguous. The germline V gene encodes CDR1 LNHDA and CDR2 SQIVND (reference sequence). The germline V and J ends were trimmed by 5 bases and 5 bases, with 16 bases remaining between them. The CDR3 consists of 15 residues.

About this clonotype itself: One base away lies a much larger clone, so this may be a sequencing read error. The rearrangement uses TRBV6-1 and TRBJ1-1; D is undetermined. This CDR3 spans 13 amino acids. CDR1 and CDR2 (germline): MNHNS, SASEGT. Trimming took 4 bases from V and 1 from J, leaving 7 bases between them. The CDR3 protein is CASSVLTNTEAFF. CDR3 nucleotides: TGTGCCAGCAGTGTATTAACGAACACTGAAGCTTTCTTT.

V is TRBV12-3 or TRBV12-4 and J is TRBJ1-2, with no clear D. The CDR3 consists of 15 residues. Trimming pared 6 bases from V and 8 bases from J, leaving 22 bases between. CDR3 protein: CASSDAAFPSWGYTF. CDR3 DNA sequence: TGTGCCAGCAGCGACGCAGCCTTTCCTAGTTGGGGCTACACCTTC.

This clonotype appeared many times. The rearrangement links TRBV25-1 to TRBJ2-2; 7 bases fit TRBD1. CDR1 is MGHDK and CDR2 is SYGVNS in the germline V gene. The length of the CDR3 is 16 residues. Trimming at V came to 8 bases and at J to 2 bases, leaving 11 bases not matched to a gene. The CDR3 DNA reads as TGTGCCAGCGTCGCCGGGACAGTAGACAACACCGGGGAGCTGTTTTTT. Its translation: CASVAGTVDNTGELFF.

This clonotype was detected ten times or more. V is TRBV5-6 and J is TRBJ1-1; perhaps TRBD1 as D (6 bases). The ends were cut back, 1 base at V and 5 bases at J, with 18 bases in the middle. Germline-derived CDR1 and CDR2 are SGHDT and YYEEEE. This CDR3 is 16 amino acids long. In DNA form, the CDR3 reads TGTGCCAGCAGCTTGCTTGCGGGGGCGGGATGGACTGAAGCTTTCTTT. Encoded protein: CASSLLAGAGWTEAFF.

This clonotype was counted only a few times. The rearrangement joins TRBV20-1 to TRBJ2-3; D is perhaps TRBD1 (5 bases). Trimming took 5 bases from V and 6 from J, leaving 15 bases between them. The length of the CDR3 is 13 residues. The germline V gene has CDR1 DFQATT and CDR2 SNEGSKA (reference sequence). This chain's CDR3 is CSARAAGSDTQYF. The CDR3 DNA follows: TGCAGTGCTCGCGCGGCAGGGTCGGATACGCAGTATTTT.

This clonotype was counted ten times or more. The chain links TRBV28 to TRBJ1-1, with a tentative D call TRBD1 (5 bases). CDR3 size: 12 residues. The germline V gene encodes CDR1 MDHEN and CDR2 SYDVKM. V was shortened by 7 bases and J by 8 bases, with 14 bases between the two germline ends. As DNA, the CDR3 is TGTGCCAGCATCAAGGGCGGGACGGAAGCTTTCTTT. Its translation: CASIKGGTEAFF.

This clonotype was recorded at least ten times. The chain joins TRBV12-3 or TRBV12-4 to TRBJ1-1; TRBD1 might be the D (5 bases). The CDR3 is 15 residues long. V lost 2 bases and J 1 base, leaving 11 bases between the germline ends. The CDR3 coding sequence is TGTGCCAGCAGTTTATGGGGGTTTGGGAACACTGAAGCTTTCTTT. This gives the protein CASSLWGFGNTEAFF.

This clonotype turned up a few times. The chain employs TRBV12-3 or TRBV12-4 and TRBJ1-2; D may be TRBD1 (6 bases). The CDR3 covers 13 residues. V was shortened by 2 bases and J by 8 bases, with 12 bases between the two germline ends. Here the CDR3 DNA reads TGTGCCAGCAGTTTACTGGGACAAAGAGGCTACACCTTC. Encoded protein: CASSLLGQRGYTF.

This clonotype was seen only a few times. This CDR3 reads CASSVGYVPSTDTQYF. CDR3 nucleotides: TGTGCCAGCAGCGTAGGATATGTTCCGAGCACAGATACGCAGTATTTT. This chain joins TRBV7-9 and TRBJ2-3; D gene unclear. Trimming cost V 5 bases and J 0 bases, with 15 bases left between them. Germline loops: CDR1 SEHNR, CDR2 FQNEAQ (reference sequence). The CDR3 is 16 amino acids.

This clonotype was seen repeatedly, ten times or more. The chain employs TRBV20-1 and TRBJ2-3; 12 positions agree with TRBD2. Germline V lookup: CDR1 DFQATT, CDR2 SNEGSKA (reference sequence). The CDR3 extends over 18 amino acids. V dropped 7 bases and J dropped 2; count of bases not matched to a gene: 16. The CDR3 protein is CSVETSGGPVLLTDTQYF. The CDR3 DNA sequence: TGCAGTGTAGAGACTAGCGGGGGACCTGTACTGCTCACAGATACGCAGTATTTT.